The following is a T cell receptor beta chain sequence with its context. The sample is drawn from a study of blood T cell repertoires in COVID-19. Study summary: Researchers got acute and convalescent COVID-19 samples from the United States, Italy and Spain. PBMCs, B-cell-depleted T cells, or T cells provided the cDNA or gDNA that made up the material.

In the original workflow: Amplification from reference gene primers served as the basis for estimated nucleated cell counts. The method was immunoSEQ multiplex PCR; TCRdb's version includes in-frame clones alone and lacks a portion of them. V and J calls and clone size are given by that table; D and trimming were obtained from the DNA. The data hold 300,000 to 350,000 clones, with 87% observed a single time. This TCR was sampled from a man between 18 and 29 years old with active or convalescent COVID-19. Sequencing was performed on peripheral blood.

CDR3 protein: CASSLRDRVSEQYF. CDR3 in DNA: TGCGCCAGCAGCTTGAGGGACAGGGTTTCCGAGCAGTACTTC. This rearrangement joins TRBV5-1 to TRBJ2-7, with 9 positions matching TRBD1. This CDR3 comprises 14 residues. J was trimmed by 6 bases and V by 1 base; bases with no gene match: 5. The V gene's germline CDR1 is SGHRS and CDR2 YFSETQ.